Listed here is a single TCR beta chain. No antigen is known for it. These data come from a study of Ad26.COV2.S vaccination and SARS-CoV-2 variants. Overall study: Ad26.COV2.S shots went into the muscle once or twice, 56 days apart.

Treatment of the sample: roughly 18 received Ad26.COV2.S at low or high dose, single or two shots; 5 received placebo; per-sample allocation not given. Specimen acquisition occurred on day 63 following the initial vaccine or placebo injection. Immunization relied on an Ad26 vector, which expressed Wuhan-strain SARS-CoV-2 spike. The germline V gene encodes CDR1 SGHTA and CDR2 FQGNSA. J gave up 5 bases and V 5 bases, and 3 bases lay outside the gene matches. The CDR3 totals 14 residues. TCRdb keeps only in-frame clones here, not all; method: immunoSEQ multiplex PCR. The sample carries some 340,000 clones, 70% to 90% recorded once. Study-wide findings and caveats: Vaccinees showed greater spike-specific TCR breadth than placebo recipients.

The chain carries TRBV7-2 and TRBJ2-7; 13 positions match TRBD2. Source: peripheral blood, taken in a trial of Ad26.COV2.S vaccine versus placebo. This clonotype was obtained from a person aged 18-65 years who received the Ad26.COV2.S COVID-19 vaccine or a placebo. The CDR3 loop is CASSIGTSGDEQYF. The CDR3 DNA reads as TGTGCCAGCAGCATAGGGACTAGCGGGGACGAGCAGTACTTC.